This T cell receptor (beta chain) is drawn from a study of T cell responses to AZD1222 COVID-19 vaccine. Background on the study: Pooling was applied to second doses at about 4 or about 12 weeks.

General study results and limits: Most donors were white British, females outnumbered males, and clonal diversity was possibly underestimated.

V was trimmed by 2 bases and J by 7 bases, leaving 13 bases between them. CDR1 is SGHDT, CDR2 YYEEEE, per germline. The CDR3 runs 14 residues. In the case of this clone: Its antigen is undetermined.

Clones were read by immunoSEQ multiplex PCR, and TCRdb kept only the in-frame ones, dropping some. This sample carries approximately 110,000 clones, roughly 90% of them seen once, and the ten largest clones take approximately 17%. The source of this sequence is an adult in good health. The chain recombines TRBV5-6 with TRBJ2-1; D may match TRBD1 or TRBD2 (6 bases each). Sequenced here: peripheral blood, sampled on day 0 of AZD1222 vaccination. The CDR3 DNA sequence: TGTGCCAGCAGCTTCGGAAGGAGGGGGAATGAGCAGTTCTTC. Its protein product is CASSFGRRGNEQFF.